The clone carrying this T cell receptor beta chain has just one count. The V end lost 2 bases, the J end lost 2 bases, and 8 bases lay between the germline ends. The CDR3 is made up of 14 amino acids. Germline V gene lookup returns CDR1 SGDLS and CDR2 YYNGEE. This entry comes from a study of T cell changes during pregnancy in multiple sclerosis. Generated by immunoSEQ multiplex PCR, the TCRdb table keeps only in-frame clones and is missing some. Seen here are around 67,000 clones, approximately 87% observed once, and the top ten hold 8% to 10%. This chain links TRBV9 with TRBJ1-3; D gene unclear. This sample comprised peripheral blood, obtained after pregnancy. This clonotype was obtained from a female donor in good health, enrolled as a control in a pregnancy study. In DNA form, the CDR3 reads TGTGCCAGCAGCGTTCAGGATACTGGAAACACCATATATTTT. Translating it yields CASSVQDTGNTIYF.